This T cell receptor beta chain was captured in a study of beta chain features in type 1 diabetes. The CDR3 spans 16 residues. Germline-derived CDR1 and CDR2 are SGHTA and FQGNSA. Trimming cost V 5 bases and J 4 bases; bases outside gene matches: 11. It was via CD45RO/CCR7/CD25/CD127/CD95/CD27 that CD4+ naive, central memory, regulatory and stem cell-like memory cells were sorted. Sequencing targeted expressed TCRB transcripts, as all isolated RNA had been reverse transcribed. About 3.57 million reads, on average, came from each naive, central memory and regulatory T cell sample. TCRdb's copy holds only in-frame clones and misses some; the assay was immunoSEQ multiplex PCR. The data hold 150,000 or so clones, with approximately 9.2% observed a single time. The study's findings and limits: People with Type 1 diabetes carried modestly yet significantly shorter TCRB CDR3s in all four CD4+ subsets.

A remark on this clone: What it binds is unknown.

This TCR was sampled from a man aged 18 to 29 in good health. This chain connects TRBV7-2 to TRBJ2-7, with 10 bases lining up with TRBD2. Sample: central memory CD4+ T cells from blood. CDR3 DNA: TGTGCCAGCAGCCGAGGTCAGCGGGGGGGGGTGTACGAGCAGTACTTC. Protein sequence: CASSRGQRGGVYEQYF.